Listed below are T cell receptor beta chains from one sample, sequenced in a study of control samples from healthy donors and cancer patients. Libraries were prepared by immunoSEQ multiplex PCR; TCRdb keeps only in-frame clonotypes and omits some of them. The repertoire has about 84,000 clones, 90% to 95% of them found once; the top ten carry 15% to 17%. Input material: blood. The receptors come from a man aged 25-45 years in good health. Each CDR3 is given with its conserved first and last residue. A D gene is named only where the DNA matches it firmly. Size tells how often a clone was seen (once, few, many) or the class of an expanded clone, and some rows leave it out.

abundance	v_gene	d_gene	j_gene	CDR3nt	CDR3aa
-	TRBV19	-	TRBJ2-5	TGTGCCAGTAGGCGGATCCCTGGGGAGACCCAGTACTTC	CASRRIPGETQYF
-	TRBV27	-	TRBJ2-1	TGTGCCAGCAGTTTAAGGATGGAACTTTACAATGAGCAGTTCTTC	CASSLRMELYNEQFF
-	TRBV6-4	TRBD2	TRBJ2-5	TGTGCCAGCAGTTGGGCTAGCGGGGGTCCTGAAGAGACCCAGTACTTC	CASSWASGGPEETQYF
once	TRBV1	-	TRBJ2-6	-	CTSSYSCRGGTGANVLTF
-	TRBV5-1	-	TRBJ1-3	TGCGCCAGCAGCCAGGCGAAAGCGGAGGCAGGAAACACCATATATTTT	CASSQAKAEAGNTIYF
-	TRBV12-5	-	TRBJ2-3	TGTGCTAGTGGACTAGGGCTGCTGAGCACAGATACGCAGTATTTT	CASGLGLLSTDTQYF
-	TRBV28	-	TRBJ1-2	TGTGCCAGCAGGCCCGCAAACTTCTATGGCTACACCTTC	CASRPANFYGYTF
-	TRBV3-1/TRBV3-2	TRBD2	TRBJ2-7	TGTGCCAGCAGCCAAGACGTCGGGGCTAGCGGGAGCTACGAGCAGTACTTC	CASSQDVGASGSYEQYF
-	TRBV11-2	TRBD2	TRBJ2-5	TGTGCCAGCAGCTCTGCCCTGACTAGCGGGTACCAAGAGACCCAGTACTTC	CASSSALTSGYQETQYF
-	TRBV5-6	TRBD1	TRBJ2-1	TGTGCCAGCAGCTTGTCACGGCAGGGGGTGGACAATGAGCAGTTCTTC	CASSLSRQGVDNEQFF
-	TRBV5-6	TRBD1	TRBJ1-2	TGTGCCAGCAGCCCCACAGGGGGCGTATCCTATGGCTACACCTTC	CASSPTGGVSYGYTF
-	TRBV7-8	-	TRBJ1-5	TGTGCCAGCAGCCTAACCGGGACTAACAATCAGCCCCAGCATTTT	CASSLTGTNNQPQHF
-	TRBV7-2	TRBD2	TRBJ2-4	TGTGCCAGCAGCAAGACTAGCGGGGGGGATGTTGGCAAAAACATTCAGTACTTC	CASSKTSGGDVGKNIQYF
-	TRBV6-5	TRBD1	TRBJ1-2	TGTGCCAGCAGTTACCAAGGACAGGGCGTCTATGGCTACACCTTC	CASSYQGQGVYGYTF
-	TRBV2	-	TRBJ1-2	TGTGCCAGCAGCGACAGATACTATGGCTACACCTTC	CASSDRYYGYTF
-	TRBV27	-	TRBJ1-2	TGTGCCAGCAGGGTAACAGGGAGCTCCTATGGCTACACCTTC	CASRVTGSSYGYTF
-	TRBV11-2	-	TRBJ2-5	TGTGCCAGCAGCTTAGGGGAGCGGTGGGAGACCCAGTACTTC	CASSLGERWETQYF
-	TRBV28	-	TRBJ2-7	TGTGCCAGCAGTGATCCGGGACCACCTCACCCCTACGAGCAGTACTTC	CASSDPGPPHPYEQYF
once	TRBV28	-	TRBJ1-5	TGTGCCAGCAGTTTAGGGGACAATAGCAATCAGCCCCAGCATTTT	CASSLGDNSNQPQHF
-	TRBV6-4	-	TRBJ2-3	TGTGCCAGCAGTGACACTCGACAGAGCACAGATACGCAGTATTTT	CASSDTRQSTDTQYF
-	TRBV19	-	TRBJ1-2	TGTGCCAGTACCCCTGCAGGACAGCGCTATGGCTACACCTTC	CASTPAGQRYGYTF
-	TRBV5-4	-	TRBJ2-1	TGTGCCAGCAGCTTGATAGGCCACCTCAATGAGCAGTTCTTC	CASSLIGHLNEQFF
-	TRBV6-5	TRBD1	TRBJ1-1	TGTGCCAGCACCAAGACAGGGCTGAACACTGAAGCTTTCTTT	CASTKTGLNTEAFF
-	TRBV6-4	-	TRBJ1-6	TGTGCCAGCAGAGACAGCCATGGGAGTTCACCCCTCCACTTT	CASRDSHGSSPLHF
-	TRBV9	-	TRBJ2-3	TGTGCCACCAATCGGGGTGGGGGATACACAGATACGCAGTATTTT	CATNRGGGYTDTQYF
-	TRBV29-1	-	TRBJ2-7	TGCAGCGTTGGATCCAGACCCTACGAGCAGTACTTC	CSVGSRPYEQYF
-	TRBV12-3/TRBV12-4	-	TRBJ1-6	TGTGCCAGCAGTCCACAGAATTCACCCCTCCACTTT	CASSPQNSPLHF
once	TRBV6-6	-	TRBJ1-2	TGTGCCAGCAGACCTCGGGACACGACTAACTATGGCTACACCTTC	CASRPRDTTNYGYTF
-	TRBV3-1/TRBV3-2	-	TRBJ2-1	TGTGCCAGCAGCCAAAGGGAATCCTACAATGAGCAGTTCTTC	CASSQRESYNEQFF
-	TRBV30	-	TRBJ2-5	TGTGCCTGGAGTGTAGGGGGTCGGGGGACCCAGTACTTC	CAWSVGGRGTQYF
-	TRBV6-6	-	TRBJ2-7	TGTGCCAGCACCCAGTGGGGCGAGGGGGAGCAGTACTTC	CASTQWGEGEQYF
-	TRBV16	TRBD1	TRBJ1-6	TGTGCCAGCAGCCAAGGACAGGGAATGTCACCCCTCCACTTT	CASSQGQGMSPLHF
-	TRBV6-5	-	TRBJ1-5	TGTGCCAGCAGTTTGATGGGGGGAAGCAATCAGCCCCAGCATTTT	CASSLMGGSNQPQHF
-	TRBV3-1/TRBV3-2	-	TRBJ1-5	TGTGCCAGCAGCCGATCGGACACCAATCAGCCCCAGCATTTT	CASSRSDTNQPQHF
-	TRBV14	-	TRBJ2-4	TGTGCCAGCAGCCAAGGGGTGACCAAAAACATTCAGTACTTC	CASSQGVTKNIQYF
-	TRBV6-5	-	TRBJ2-1	TGTGCCAGCAGTTCATATGGTAGTGAGCAGTTCTTC	CASSSYGSEQFF
-	TRBV20-1	-	TRBJ1-5	TGCAGTGCTAATGACGGGAGATATCAGCCCCAGCATTTT	CSANDGRYQPQHF
few	TRBV12-3/TRBV12-4	-	TRBJ1-5	TGTGCCAGCAGGGGTAGCAATCAGCCCCAGCATTTT	CASRGSNQPQHF
once	TRBV7-9	-	TRBJ2-5	TGTGCCAGCAGCGCTTCGGGTCGAGTAGAGACCCAGTACTTC	CASSASGRVETQYF
-	TRBV28	-	TRBJ1-5	TGTGCCAGCAGCCCGGGGGGGGGTCAGCCCCAGCATTTT	CASSPGGGQPQHF
-	TRBV7-9	-	TRBJ1-2	TGTGCCAGCAGCTTAGGAGGGAACTATGGCTACACCTTC	CASSLGGNYGYTF
-	TRBV5-4	TRBD2	TRBJ2-3	TGTGCCAGCAGCCCGACTAGCGGGGGGGCCAGGGATACGCAGTATTTT	CASSPTSGGARDTQYF
-	TRBV18	-	TRBJ1-2	TGTGCCAGCTCACCTTCAGACTCGCGGGGTTCCTATGGCTACACCTTC	CASSPSDSRGSYGYTF
-	TRBV7-6	TRBD1	TRBJ1-5	TGTGCCAGCAGCTTAGGGCAGGGGGCCATAAGGCATTTT	CASSLGQGAIRHF
once	TRBV10-3	-	TRBJ2-3	TGTGTTAGCAGGGAAGCAGATACGCAGTATTTT	CVSREADTQYF
-	TRBV6-5	-	TRBJ2-1	TGTGCCAGCAGTCAGGGGACCGGCCCGGGCAATGAGCAGTTCTTC	CASSQGTGPGNEQFF
-	TRBV28	TRBD2	TRBJ2-7	TGTGCCAGCAGTTTATCCGGACTAGCGGGGGGCACAACCTACGAGCAGTACTTC	CASSLSGLAGGTTYEQYF
-	TRBV25-1	TRBD1	TRBJ1-4	TGTGCCAGCAGTTTAGGGACAGCGACTGAAAAACTGTTTTTT	CASSLGTATEKLFF
-	TRBV7-3	-	TRBJ2-1	TGTGCCAGCAGCTCCAGAGGTAATGAGCAGTTCTTC	CASSSRGNEQFF
-	TRBV2	-	TRBJ1-5	TGTGCCAGCAACAGCTATAGCAATCAGCCCCAGCATTTT	CASNSYSNQPQHF
-	TRBV7-9	-	TRBJ2-1	TGTGCCAGCCGGGACGGATACAATGAGCAGTTCTTC	CASRDGYNEQFF
-	TRBV11-2	TRBD2	TRBJ2-5	TGTGCCAGCAGCTTAAACCCACCGGGGGGGGAAGAGACCCAGTACTTC	CASSLNPPGGEETQYF
-	TRBV4-3	-	TRBJ2-1	TGCGCCAGCAGCCAACAGCCGGGGTGGGGGGCCAATGAGCAGTTCTTC	CASSQQPGWGANEQFF
-	TRBV3-1/TRBV3-2	-	TRBJ1-2	TGTGCCAGCAGCCAATCCGGGCGCACCAGGGGCTACACCTTC	CASSQSGRTRGYTF
few	TRBV9	-	TRBJ2-5	TGTGCCAGCAGCGATGAGGGGACCCAGTACTTC	CASSDEGTQYF
-	TRBV5-1	-	TRBJ2-4	TGCGCCAGCAGCAACGGGGGAGAAAACATTCAGTACTTC	CASSNGGENIQYF
-	TRBV5-1	TRBD1	TRBJ1-1	TGCGCCAGCAGCTTCCTCAGGGGGCTGACGGTAATGAACACTGAAGCTTTCTTT	CASSFLRGLTVMNTEAFF
-	TRBV3-1/TRBV3-2	-	TRBJ1-4	TGTGCCAGCAGCCAAGATGCAGGCAAGGGAAGGCAAAAACTGTTTTTT	CASSQDAGKGRQKLFF
-	TRBV2	TRBD1	TRBJ2-3	TGTGCCAGCAGAGAACAGGGGGCGAGCACAGATACGCAGTATTTT	CASREQGASTDTQYF